This T cell receptor beta chain was sequenced for a study of T cell responses to AZD1222 COVID-19 vaccine. The study's findings and limits: Receipt of two AZD1222 doses was followed by a rise in Spike-specific TCR breadth and depth. Females made up more of the donors, who were largely white British, and clonal diversity may have come out too low.

Libraries were prepared by immunoSEQ multiplex PCR; TCRdb keeps only in-frame clonotypes and omits some of them. In the table there are about 150,000 clones, roughly nine tenths of which are singletons. Note on this clone: Its antigen remains unknown.

This clonotype originated in an adult who received the AZD1222 COVID-19 vaccine. This specimen was peripheral blood, taken 28 days after the second AZD1222 dose.

Here the CDR3 DNA reads TGTGCCAGCAGTTTATCCCCTCAGGGACGGTTCCCGACCGATGAGAACACTGAAGCTTTCTTT. Protein: CASSLSPQGRFPTDENTEAFF. The rearrangement uses TRBV27 and TRBJ1-1; possible D gene TRBD1, 5 bases. CDR1 is MNHEY, CDR2 SMNVEV, per germline (reference sequence). This CDR3 comprises 21 residues. Trimming took 0 bases from V and 1 from J, leaving 27 bases between them.